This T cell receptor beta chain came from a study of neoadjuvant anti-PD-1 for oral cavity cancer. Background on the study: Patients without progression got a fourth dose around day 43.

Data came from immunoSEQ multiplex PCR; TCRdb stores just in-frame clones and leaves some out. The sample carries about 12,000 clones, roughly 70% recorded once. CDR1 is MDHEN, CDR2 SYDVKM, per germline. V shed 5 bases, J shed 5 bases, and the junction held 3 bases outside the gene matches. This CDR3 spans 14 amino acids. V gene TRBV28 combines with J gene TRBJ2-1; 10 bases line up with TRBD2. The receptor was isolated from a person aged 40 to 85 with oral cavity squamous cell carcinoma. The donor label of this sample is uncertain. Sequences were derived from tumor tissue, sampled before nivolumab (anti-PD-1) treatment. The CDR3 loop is CASSRTSGNNEQFF. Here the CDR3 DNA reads TGTGCCAGCAGTCGGACTAGCGGAAACAATGAGCAGTTCTTC.